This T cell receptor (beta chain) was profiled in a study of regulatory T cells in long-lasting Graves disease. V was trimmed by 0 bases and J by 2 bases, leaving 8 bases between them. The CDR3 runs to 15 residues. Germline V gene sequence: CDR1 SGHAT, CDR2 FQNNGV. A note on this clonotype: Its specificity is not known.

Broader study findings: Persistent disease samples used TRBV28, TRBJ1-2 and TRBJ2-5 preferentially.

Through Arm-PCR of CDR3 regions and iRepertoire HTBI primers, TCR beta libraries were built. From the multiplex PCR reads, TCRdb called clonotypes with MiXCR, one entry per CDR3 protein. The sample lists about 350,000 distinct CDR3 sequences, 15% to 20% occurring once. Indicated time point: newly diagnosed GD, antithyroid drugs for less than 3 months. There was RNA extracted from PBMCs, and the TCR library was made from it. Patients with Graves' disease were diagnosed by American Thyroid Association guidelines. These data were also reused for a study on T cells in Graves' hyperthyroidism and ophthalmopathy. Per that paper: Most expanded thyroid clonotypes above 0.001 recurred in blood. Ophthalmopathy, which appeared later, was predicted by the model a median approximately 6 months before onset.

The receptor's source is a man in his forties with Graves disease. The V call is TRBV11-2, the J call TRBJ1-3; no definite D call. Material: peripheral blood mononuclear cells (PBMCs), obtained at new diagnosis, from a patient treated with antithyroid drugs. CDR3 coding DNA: TGTGCCAGCAGCTTAGATGGACTTACTGGAAACACCATATATTTT. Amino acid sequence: CASSLDGLTGNTIYF.